The rows below give T cell receptor beta chains drawn from one sample of a study of early stage breast cancer tumors. The method was immunoSEQ multiplex PCR; TCRdb's version includes in-frame clones alone and lacks a portion of them. The sample records almost 55,000 clones, 75% to 95% being singletons. Material for sequencing was blood. The receptor source for this set is a person aged 65 to 79 with breast cancer. Both conserved end residues are trimmed from each CDR3. Fields, in order: J gene, V gene, CDR3 protein.

>TRBJ1-5|TRBV6-5
ASRVGGDSNQPQH
>TRBJ2-7|TRBV11-2
ASSSTGGYEQY
>TRBJ1-2|TRBV5-8
ASSGTGTLWIVGGYT
>TRBJ1-1|TRBV19
ASSKGGVVYTEAF
>TRBJ1-1|TRBV19
ASFSGYRTMNTEAF
>TRBJ1-2|TRBV6-6
ASSYPDRGDGYT
>TRBJ1-1|TRBV7-6
ASSVGQNTEAF
>TRBJ1-1|TRBV9
ASSYQGMNTEAF
>TRBJ2-1|TRBV12-2
ASRQGDRVANEQF
>TRBJ1-2|TRBV7-8
ASSFGGADGYT
>TRBJ2-3|TRBV19
ASKDGASGDTQY
>TRBJ1-2|TRBV6-5
ASREPGQGLSGYT
>TRBJ1-2|TRBV18
ASSPLRGQGMYGYT
>TRBJ1-1|TRBV10-2
ASSLGTAEAF
>TRBJ1-2|TRBV7-9
ASSLVGVGYT
>TRBJ2-1|TRBV11-3
ASSPGTTIYNEQF
>TRBJ2-5|TRBV30
AWTEETLNQETQY
>TRBJ2-7|TRBV28
ASSLGGAGYEQY
>TRBJ2-3|TRBV29-1
SVNPSGHTDTQY
>TRBJ2-7|TRBV5-4
ASSSLQGAYEQY
>TRBJ1-5|TRBV7-9
ASSLAGTGYNQPQH
>TRBJ2-1|TRBV18
ASSLRTGAYNEQF
>TRBJ1-1|TRBV11-3
ASSFLQGEISEAF
>TRBJ2-7|TRBV28
ASSLAGTGSYEQY
>TRBJ2-7|TRBV6-5
ASSYSWTGDYEQY
>TRBJ2-1|TRBV25-1
ASSGLYNEQF
>TRBJ2-7|TRBV6-5
ASSYSPRSLY
>TRBJ2-1|TRBV7-2
ASSFRGPLNNEQF
>TRBJ2-2|TRBV7-7
ASSLDRTGELF
>TRBJ1-2|TRBV13
ASSGGAGLNGYT
>TRBJ2-3|TRBV11-3
ASSFGTSETDTQY
>TRBJ2-5|TRBV6-6
ASSFNIETQY
>TRBJ2-3|TRBV18
ASAGLADTDTQY
>TRBJ2-3|TRBV18
ASSLLADYTDTQY
>TRBJ1-2|TRBV5-1
ASSLAPNYGYT
>TRBJ2-3|TRBV14
ASSQVETSGSTQY
>TRBJ1-1|TRBV7-2
ASSLEAGGGKAF